This T cell receptor (delta chain) was found in a study of Vδ1+ human thymocytes. Findings and limits, study-wide: Thymic delta-chain repertoires held 20% to 25% Vdelta2 sequences and few Vdelta3, despite high sort purity. Thymic TRG and TRD repertoires appeared highly polyclonal. Donors shared many TRG clonotypes but few TRD clonotypes. Bulk repertoire data may be misinterpreted because of unexpected Vdelta2 sequences.

Sequences come from RNA converted to cDNA by reverse transcription. The CDR3 regions were amplified by multiplex PCR from V-gene primers to a constant-region primer. TCRdb re-called the multiplex PCR reads using CATT. The sample gives 23,000 or so delta-chain clones, 7.4% of which show up once; 0.85% to 1% is in the top ten. Germline loops: CDR1 TSWWSYY, CDR2 QGS. The V end lost 1 base, the J end lost 3 bases, and 24 bases lay between the germline ends. The CDR3 is 19 residues long. Vdelta1+ thymocyte sorts reached between about 98% and 99.6% purity. In the case of this clone: What it binds is unknown.

This TCR was sampled from a girl under two years old who had congenital heart surgery. Sequenced material: Vdelta1+ gamma-delta thymocytes from the thymus. Regarding subset: FACS-sorted CD3+ TCRalphabeta- TCRVdelta1+ TCRVdelta2- thymocytes. This chain joins TRDV1 and TRDJ1; D may be TRDD3 (6 bases). The chain's CDR3 is CALGEPRQVPWGSSDKLIF. CDR3 DNA sequence: TGTGCTCTTGGGGAACCTCGGCAAGTTCCGTGGGGATCATCCGATAAACTCATCTTT.